These T cell receptor beta chains were read from a single sample in a study of cytomegalovirus exposure and HLA in healthy donors. Only in-frame clones appear in the TCRdb table, and some are missing; sequencing was by immunoSEQ multiplex PCR. The sample comprises 45,000 to 65,000 clones, about 84% of which are singletons, and about 1.6% rests with the top ten. The source material was PBMCs. The receptors were sampled from a man aged 25 to 40 in good health and CMV-seronegative. CDR3s leave out the opening cysteine and the closing phenylalanine or tryptophan.

TRBV5-1	TRBJ1-2	ASSLVSGSGYT
TRBV4-2	TRBJ1-2	ASSQDREGYYGYT
TRBV28	TRBJ2-7	ASSSAETSSYEQY
TRBV9	TRBJ1-2	ASSVEQGASRGYT
TRBV27	TRBJ1-2	ASRNAYPQIRETYGYT
TRBV15	TRBJ2-6	ATSRDSRLAGAPTGANVLT
TRBV30	TRBJ1-2	AWSVGTGYYGYT
TRBV7-2	TRBJ1-2	ASSQNQGGIGYT
TRBV28	TRBJ1-6	ASTSSFNSPLH
TRBV30	TRBJ1-6	AWSLSGNNSPLH
TRBV5-1	TRBJ1-2	ASRLGGQNYGYT
TRBV6-4	TRBJ2-5	ASSATTKETQY
TRBV4-1	TRBJ2-2	ASSQADRVGELF
TRBV15	TRBJ2-1	ATSREIGLAGSYNEQF
TRBV10-3	TRBJ2-7	AISLQRSYEQY
TRBV28	TRBJ1-1	ASSLGRQGEAF
TRBV25-1	TRBJ1-1	ASSELGQGAEAF
TRBV4-1	TRBJ1-4	ASSQMGTGREKLF
TRBV25-1	TRBJ1-2	ASSEPGDYGYT
TRBV7-9	TRBJ1-1	ASSLGFRAF